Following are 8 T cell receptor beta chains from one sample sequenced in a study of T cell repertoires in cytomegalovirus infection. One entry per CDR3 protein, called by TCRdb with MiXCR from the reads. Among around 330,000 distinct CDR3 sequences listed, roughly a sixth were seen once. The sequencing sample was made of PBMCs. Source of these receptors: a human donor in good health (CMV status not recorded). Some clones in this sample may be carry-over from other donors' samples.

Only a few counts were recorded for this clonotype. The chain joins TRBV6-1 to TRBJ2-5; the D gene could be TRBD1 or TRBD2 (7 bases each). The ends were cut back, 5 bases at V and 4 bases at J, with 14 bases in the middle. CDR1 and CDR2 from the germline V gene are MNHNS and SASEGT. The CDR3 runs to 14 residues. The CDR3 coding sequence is TGTGCCAGCAGTTACCGCAGGGGGGGAGAGACCCAGTACTTC. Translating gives CASSYRRGGETQYF.

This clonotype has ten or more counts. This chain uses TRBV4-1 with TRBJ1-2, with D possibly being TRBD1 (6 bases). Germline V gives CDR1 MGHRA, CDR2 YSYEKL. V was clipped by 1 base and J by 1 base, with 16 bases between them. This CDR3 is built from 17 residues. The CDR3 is CASSQVLGQKRNYGYTF. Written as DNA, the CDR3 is TGCGCCAGCAGCCAAGTCCTTGGACAGAAACGTAACTATGGCTACACCTTC.

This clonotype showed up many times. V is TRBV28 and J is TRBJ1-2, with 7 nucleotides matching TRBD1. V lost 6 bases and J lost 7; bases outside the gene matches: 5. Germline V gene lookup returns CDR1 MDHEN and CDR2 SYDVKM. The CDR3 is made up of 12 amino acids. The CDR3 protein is CASRQGESGYTF. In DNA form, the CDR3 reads TGTGCCAGCAGGCAGGGGGAATCTGGCTACACCTTC.

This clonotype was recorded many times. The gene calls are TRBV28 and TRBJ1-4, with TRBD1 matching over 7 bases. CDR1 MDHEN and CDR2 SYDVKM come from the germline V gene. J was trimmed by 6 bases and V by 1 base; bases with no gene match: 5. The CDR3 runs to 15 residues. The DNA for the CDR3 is TGTGCCAGCAGTTTATACGACAGGGATGATGAAAAACTGTTTTTT. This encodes CASSLYDRDDEKLFF.

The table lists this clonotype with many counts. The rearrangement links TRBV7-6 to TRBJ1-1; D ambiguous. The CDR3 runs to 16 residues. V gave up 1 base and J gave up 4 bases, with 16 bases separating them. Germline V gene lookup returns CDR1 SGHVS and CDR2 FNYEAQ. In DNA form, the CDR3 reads TGTGCCAGCAGCTTAGACGCGCGGCGAAGTATCACTGAAGCTTTCTTT. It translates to CASSLDARRSITEAFF. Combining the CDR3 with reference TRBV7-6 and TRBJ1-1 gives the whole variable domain GAGVSQSPRYKVTKRGQDVALRCDPISGHVSLYWYRQALGQGPEFLTYFNYEAQQDKSGLPNDRFSAERPEGSISTLTIQRTEQRDSAMYRCASSLDARRSITEAFFGQGTRLTVV.

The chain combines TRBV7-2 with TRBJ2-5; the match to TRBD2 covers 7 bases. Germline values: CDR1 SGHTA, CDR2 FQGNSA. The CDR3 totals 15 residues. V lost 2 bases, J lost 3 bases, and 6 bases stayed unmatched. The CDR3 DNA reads TGTGCCAGCAGCTTACTCCGGGGGGTGAAAGAGACCCAGTACTTC. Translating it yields CASSLLRGVKETQYF.

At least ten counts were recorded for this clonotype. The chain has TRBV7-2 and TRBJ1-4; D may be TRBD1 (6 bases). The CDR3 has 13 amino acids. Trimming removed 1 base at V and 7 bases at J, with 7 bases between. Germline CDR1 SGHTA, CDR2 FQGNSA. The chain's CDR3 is CASSLEDSEKLFF. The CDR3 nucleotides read TGTGCCAGCAGCTTAGAGGACAGTGAAAAACTGTTTTTT.

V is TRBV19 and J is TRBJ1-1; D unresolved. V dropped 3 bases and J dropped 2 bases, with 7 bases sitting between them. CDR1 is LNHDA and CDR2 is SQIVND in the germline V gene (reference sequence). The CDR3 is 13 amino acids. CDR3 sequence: CASSIVSNTEAFF. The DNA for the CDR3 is TGTGCCAGTAGTATCGTTAGTAACACTGAAGCTTTCTTT.